The following is a TCR beta chain sequence with its context. A J-beta primer mix and a sample-barcoded 5' primer were used in a second PCR of about 7 to 12 cycles. TCRdb ran MiXCR on the 5' RACE reads and lists one entry per CDR3 protein. The data hold 850,000 to 1,000,000 distinct CDR3 sequences, with about 48% observed a single time. This sample was taken from a study of blood T cells in healthy people across ages. V lost 1 base, J lost 5 bases, and 5 bases stayed unmatched. In germline, CDR1 is MGHRA, CDR2 YSYEKL. The CDR3 totals 16 residues. This chain links TRBV4-1 with TRBJ2-3, with 11 bases fitting TRBD2. Sequencing was carried out using blood. This receptor was taken from a man between 25 and 39 years old in good health. The CDR3: CASSQGSGGDRDTQYF. CDR3 nucleotide sequence: TGCGCCAGCAGCCAAGGTAGCGGGGGGGATAGAGATACGCAGTATTTT.